One and the same sample provided the 23 T cell receptor beta chains below, sequenced in a study of shared clonotypes between healthy human individuals. Using immunoSEQ multiplex PCR, the repertoire was profiled, and TCRdb retains in-frame clones only, with some absent. In the table there are 1,400,000 or so clones, less than 99% of which are singletons. Sequencing input: naive CD4+ T cells sorted from blood. The subset is: CD45RA+ positively selected. Receptors were obtained from a man aged 25-45 years in good health.

This chain connects TRBV25-1 to TRBJ1-5, with D possibly TRBD1 on 6 matching bases. Per the germline V gene, CDR1 is MGHDK and CDR2 is SYGVNS. V lost 7 bases to trimming and J lost 7 bases, with 14 bases between them. This CDR3 is built from 13 residues. The CDR3 nucleotides are TGTGCCAGCACTACCGGGACAAACCAGCCCCAGCATTTT. It yields the protein CASTTGTNQPQHF. Full variable domain (rest looked up from reference TRBV25-1 and TRBJ1-5): EADIYQTPRYLVIGTGKKITLECSQTMGHDKMYWYQQDPGMELHLIHYSYGVNSTEKGDLSSESTVSRIRTEHFPLTLESARPSHTSQYLCASTTGTNQPQHFGDGTRLSIL.

Comment on this clone: Other DNA sequences within the sample encode an identical CDR3. The rearrangement uses TRBV6-5 and TRBJ2-7; TRBD2 matches 7 bases. Trimming cost V 0 bases and J 1 base; bases outside gene matches: 3. The length of the CDR3 is 15 residues. The V gene's germline CDR1 is MNHEY and CDR2 SVGAGI. The CDR3 DNA is TGTGCCAGCAGTTACTCCCGGCGGGGGTCCTACGAGCAGTACTTC. Translating it yields CASSYSRRGSYEQYF.

The rearrangement joins TRBV29-1 to TRBJ2-3, with a possible D match to TRBD1 (5 bases). The CDR3 extends over 17 amino acids. The V end was cut by 0 bases, the J end by 6 bases, with 22 bases between. Per germline, CDR1 SQVTM and CDR2 ANQGSEA. CDR3 residues: CSVEDQGNRRGWDTQYF. The CDR3 coding sequence is TGCAGCGTTGAAGATCAAGGGAACAGGAGAGGTTGGGATACGCAGTATTTT.

The chain uses TRBV7-2 and TRBJ1-3, with 8 bases aligning to TRBD1. The junction had 10 bases not matched to a gene; V was cut back by 6 bases and J by 3 bases. Germline CDR1 is SGHTA and CDR2 is FQGNSA. The CDR3 consists of 16 residues. This CDR3 is CASSPGGRGLGNTIYF. As DNA, the CDR3 is TGTGCCAGCAGTCCCGGTGGCAGGGGGCTTGGAAACACCATATATTTT.

This chain joins TRBV5-6 and TRBJ2-7; 7 positions match TRBD1. CDR3 length equals 15 residues. The V gene end was trimmed by 1 base and the J gene end by 4 bases; junction bases not matched to a gene: 8. CDR1 and CDR2 from the germline V gene are SGHDT and YYEEEE. The CDR3 is CASSLQDRDMYEQYF. In DNA, the CDR3 is TGTGCCAGCAGCTTGCAAGACAGGGATATGTACGAGCAGTACTTC.

The chain links TRBV5-4 to TRBJ1-1, with D possibly being TRBD1 (5 bases). Germline CDR1 is SGHNT and CDR2 is YYREEE (reference sequence). The length of the CDR3 is 15 residues. V was trimmed by 4 bases and J by 4 bases, leaving 17 bases between them. Written as DNA, the CDR3 is TGTGCCAGCAGCCTGCAGGGACGAAGAGGCACTGAAGCTTTCTTT. Protein: CASSLQGRRGTEAFF.

The gene calls are TRBV15 and TRBJ2-1, with D perhaps TRBD1 (5 bases). Germline CDR1 is LNHNV and CDR2 is YYDKDF (reference sequence). V was shortened by 0 bases and J by 8 bases, with 11 bases between the two germline ends. The CDR3 is made up of 14 amino acids. The CDR3 loop reads CATSRDRVHDEQFF. The CDR3 nucleotides read TGTGCCACCAGCAGAGACAGGGTACACGATGAGCAGTTCTTC.

The V call is TRBV11-2, the J call TRBJ2-5; the D is unclear. V was shortened by 8 bases and J by 4 bases, with 11 bases between the two germline ends. The CDR3 sequence is 12 residues long. In germline, CDR1 is SGHAT, CDR2 FQNNGV. CDR3 sequence: CASGNRRETQYF. CDR3 DNA: TGTGCCAGCGGCAACCGAAGAGAGACCCAGTACTTC.

V gene TRBV19 combines with J gene TRBJ1-5, with D uncertain. CDR1 and CDR2 (germline): LNHDA, SQIVND (reference sequence). The V end lost 0 bases, the J end lost 3 bases, and 15 bases lay between the germline ends. The CDR3 is 17 amino acids. CDR3 residues: CASSIDLADGDNQPQHF. The CDR3 nucleotides are TGTGCCAGTAGTATAGATCTCGCCGACGGAGACAATCAGCCCCAGCATTTT.

This chain uses TRBV6-6 with TRBJ2-1; 9 nucleotides line up with TRBD2. Germline lookup yields CDR1 MNHNY and CDR2 SVGAGI (reference sequence). This CDR3 region has 15 residues. J lost 8 bases, V lost 7 bases, and 12 bases had no gene match. CDR3: CASTKSLAGTYEQFF. CDR3 nucleotides: TGTGCCAGCACAAAAAGTCTAGCGGGAACGTATGAGCAGTTCTTC.

The rearrangement uses TRBV29-1 and TRBJ2-1; possibly TRBD2 for D (6 bases). Trimming removed 5 bases at V and 4 bases at J, with 18 bases between. The CDR3 covers 15 residues. Germline V CDR1 and CDR2: SQVTM, ANQGSEA. Here the CDR3 reads CSVFTLASYYNEQFF. The CDR3, as DNA: TGCAGCGTTTTCACCCTAGCGTCGTATTACAATGAGCAGTTCTTC.

Note on this clone: Distinct nucleotide sequences in the sample also encode this CDR3. The chain is built from TRBV28 and TRBJ1-1; D is uncertain. Germline CDR1 MDHEN, CDR2 SYDVKM. The ends were cut back, 2 bases at V and 1 base at J, with 5 bases in the middle. This CDR3 contains 13 residues. The CDR3 sequence is CASSLRGNTEAFF. CDR3 DNA: TGTGCCAGCAGTTTACGGGGGAACACTGAAGCTTTCTTT.

The rearrangement links TRBV6-1 to TRBJ1-2, with 7 bases matching TRBD1. The germline V gene has CDR1 MNHNS and CDR2 SASEGT. Unmatched junction bases numbered 4, after V lost 4 bases and J lost 8 bases. CDR3 length: 12 residues. CDR3 sequence: CASSGGQSGYTF. The DNA of the CDR3 is TGTGCCAGCAGTGGGGGACAGTCCGGCTACACCTTC.

The chain carries TRBV5-1 and TRBJ1-1; TRBD1 is a possible D gene (5 bases). Trimming removed 5 bases from V and 0 bases from J, with 11 bases in between. Germline CDR1 SGHRS, CDR2 YFSETQ. The CDR3 length is 14 residues. CDR3 sequence reads: CASSQTALNTEAFF. CDR3 sequence (DNA): TGCGCCAGCAGTCAGACAGCTCTGAACACTGAAGCTTTCTTT.

The CDR3 spells CASSPDRQETQYF. For the CDR3, the DNA is TGTGCCAGTAGTCCGGACAGGCAAGAGACCCAGTACTTC. The genes are TRBV19 and TRBJ2-5, with 7 bases lining up with TRBD1. The CDR3 consists of 13 residues. Germline loops: CDR1 LNHDA, CDR2 SQIVND (reference sequence). J lost 2 bases, V lost 5 bases, and 2 bases had no gene match.

The rearrangement links TRBV5-1 to TRBJ2-1, with D possibly being TRBD1 (6 bases). This CDR3 contains 16 residues. The germline V gene encodes CDR1 SGHRS and CDR2 YFSETQ. The V gene lost 4 bases and the J gene lost 4 bases, with 18 bases spanning the gap. CDR3 DNA: TGCGCCAGCAGCGTGGATCCCGGGACACAATACAATGAGCAGTTCTTC. It encodes CASSVDPGTQYNEQFF.

This chain links TRBV7-6 with TRBJ2-5; perhaps TRBD2 as D (6 bases). Trimming pared 2 bases from V and 3 bases from J, leaving 13 bases between. Per germline, CDR1 SGHVS and CDR2 FNYEAQ. The CDR3 contains 15 residues. In DNA, the CDR3 is TGTGCCAGCAGCTTACCGGGAGCACAAAAAGAGACCCAGTACTTC. This codes for CASSLPGAQKETQYF.

The chain couples TRBV10-1 to TRBJ2-1; TRBD2 agrees at 14 bases. Germline lookup yields CDR1 WNHNN and CDR2 SYGVQD (reference sequence). Trimming cost V 8 bases and J 10 bases; bases outside gene matches: 7. This CDR3 contains 14 residues. DNA for the CDR3: TGCGCCAGCGGGGGACTAGCGGGAGTTGGCGAGCAGTTCTTC. The encoded protein is CASGGLAGVGEQFF.

The chain couples TRBV7-2 to TRBJ1-2, with 7 nucleotides matching TRBD1. V shed 5 bases and J 1 base; nucleotides not matched to a gene: 4. The germline CDR1 and CDR2 sequences are SGHTA and FQGNSA. This CDR3 is 14 amino acids long. The CDR3 bases are TGTGCCAGCAGCCCGGGACAGATTAACTATGGCTACACCTTC. This codes for CASSPGQINYGYTF. The full variable domain, completed using reference TRBV7-2 and TRBJ1-2, is GAGVSQSPSNKVTEKGKDVELRCDPISGHTALYWYRQSLGQGLEFLIYFQGNSAPDKSGLPSDRFSAERTGGSVSTLTIQRTQQEDSAVYLCASSPGQINYGYTFGSGTRLTVV.

The chain has TRBV28 and TRBJ2-2; no clear D gene. Germline V CDR1 and CDR2: MDHEN, SYDVKM. V was clipped by 1 base and J by 6 bases, with 3 bases between them. CDR3 length: 12 residues. DNA of the CDR3: TGTGCCAGCAGTTTATCTTCCGGGGAGCTGTTTTTT. Its protein product is CASSLSSGELFF.

The chain carries TRBV28 and TRBJ2-3; D is possibly TRBD2 (5 bases). CDR3 length equals 12 residues. V lost 8 bases and J 6 bases, leaving 12 bases between the germline ends. Germline CDR1 and CDR2: MDHEN and SYDVKM. The CDR3 sequence is CASVTPGDTQYF. In DNA form, the CDR3 reads TGTGCCAGCGTTACCCCGGGGGATACGCAGTATTTT.

This clone was recorded once. This chain joins TRBV7-9 and TRBJ2-7; TRBD2 aligns across 11 bases. The germline V gene has CDR1 SEHNR and CDR2 FQNEAQ (reference sequence). Losses at the gene ends were 5 bases for V and 6 bases for J; bases not matched to a gene: 12. The CDR3 length is 16 residues. In nucleotides, the CDR3 is TGTGCCAGCAGCGTCGGGACTAGCGGATCCTCTGGCGAGCAGTACTTC. It is translated as CASSVGTSGSSGEQYF.

The chain uses TRBV29-1 and TRBJ2-1, with TRBD1 as a possible D gene (6 bases). This CDR3 comprises 14 residues. Trimming stripped 5 bases from V and 8 bases from J, with 19 bases between. Germline V CDR1 and CDR2: SQVTM, ANQGSEA. DNA of the CDR3: TGCAGCGTTCGAGACAGGACACTCTTGGATGAGCAGTTCTTC. Translation gives CSVRDRTLLDEQFF.